This T cell receptor beta chain is drawn from a study of cytomegalovirus exposure and HLA in healthy donors. The germline V gene encodes CDR1 SGHVS and CDR2 FQNEAQ. The V and J ends lost 1 base and 7 bases respectively, with 16 bases between them. The CDR3 sequence is 16 residues long. PCR involved 60 Vbeta and 13 Jbeta primers. This table comes from immunoSEQ multiplex PCR, and its TCRdb copy is limited to in-frame clones, with some not included. This table has roughly 84,000 clones, roughly 79% appearing once. The rearrangement joins TRBV7-8 to TRBJ1-4, with D possibly matching TRBD1 (6 bases). The source material was PBMCs. The clonotype originates from a male donor in good health and CMV-seropositive. The CDR3 nucleotides are TGTGCCAGCAGCTTAGAGGATGCGGGGGCGATTGAAAAACTGTTTTTT. Its protein is CASSLEDAGAIEKLFF.